Shown below are 4 T cell receptor beta chains from a single sample sequenced in a study of blood T cell repertoires in COVID-19. Assay used: immunoSEQ multiplex PCR; TCRdb lists only in-frame clones, some missing. This sample yields 140,000 to 150,000 clones, of which approximately 87% are seen a single time; over 35% belongs to the top ten. Sample: peripheral blood. All receptors derive from a human donor in a cohort sampled during active COVID-19.

The count of this clone is one. V gene TRBV6-5 combines with J gene TRBJ1-1, with 11 positions matching TRBD1. With 6 bases clipped from V and 3 bases from J, the junction kept 3 bases outside the gene matches. Germline lookup yields CDR1 MNHEY and CDR2 SVGAGI. The CDR3 has 14 residues. The CDR3 protein is CASREGQGDTEAFF. The CDR3 bases are TGTGCCAGCAGAGAGGGACAGGGGGACACTGAAGCTTTCTTT.

V and J are TRBV7-9 and TRBJ2-7; a weak D match, TRBD2 (5 bases). CDR3 length equals 13 residues. The germline V and J ends were trimmed by 5 bases and 3 bases, with 11 bases remaining between them. Germline V gene data show CDR1 as SEHNR and CDR2 as FQNEAQ (reference sequence). This chain's CDR3 is CASSALTSYEQYV. CDR3 coding DNA: TGTGCCAGCAGCGCCCTAACTAGCTACGAGCAGTACGTC.

The genes are TRBV18 and TRBJ2-7, with 8 positions matching TRBD1. The germline V gene encodes CDR1 KGHSH and CDR2 LQKENI. CDR3 length: 14 residues. The V segment lost 4 bases and the J segment 7 bases; nucleotides outside the gene matches: 9. The CDR3 DNA is TGTGCCAGCTCACAAGAGCAGGGGGCAGGGGAGCAGTACGTC. Translation gives CASSQEQGAGEQYV.

This clone appeared a single time. This chain uses TRBV7-9 with TRBJ1-3; D possibly corresponds to TRBD1 (6 bases). The CDR3 covers 18 residues. The V gene's germline CDR1 is SEHNR and CDR2 FQNEAQ (reference sequence). V shed 5 bases and J shed 0 bases, with 20 bases lying between them. The CDR3 is CASSRILQGTSSGNTIYF. Written as DNA, the CDR3 is TGTGCCAGCAGCCGAATTCTACAGGGTACGAGCTCTGGAAACACCATATATTTT.